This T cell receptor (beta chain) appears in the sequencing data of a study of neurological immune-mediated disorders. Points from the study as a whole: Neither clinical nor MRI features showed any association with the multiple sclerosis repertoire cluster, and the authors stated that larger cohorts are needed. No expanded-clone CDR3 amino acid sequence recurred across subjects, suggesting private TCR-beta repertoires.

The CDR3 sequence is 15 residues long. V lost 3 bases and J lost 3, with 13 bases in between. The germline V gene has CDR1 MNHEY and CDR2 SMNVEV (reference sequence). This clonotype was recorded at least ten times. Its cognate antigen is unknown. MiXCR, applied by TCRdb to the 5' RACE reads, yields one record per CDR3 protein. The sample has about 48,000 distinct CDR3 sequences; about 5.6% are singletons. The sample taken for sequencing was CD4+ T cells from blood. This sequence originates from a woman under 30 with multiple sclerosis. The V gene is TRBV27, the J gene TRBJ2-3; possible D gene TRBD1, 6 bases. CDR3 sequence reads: CASSFGGLGTDTQYF. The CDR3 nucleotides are TGTGCCAGCAGTTTTGGGGGCTTAGGGACAGATACGCAGTATTTT.